This TCR beta chain is drawn from a study of neurological immune-mediated disorders. The team produced cDNA through 5'RACE using 10-nucleotide random UMIs. TCRdb itself ran the 5' RACE reads through MiXCR, one entry per CDR3 protein. Of some 53,000 distinct CDR3 sequences in the sample, 15% to 20% were seen once. Trimming shortened V by 1 base and J by 0 bases, and 7 bases separated the two germline ends. Germline V lookup: CDR1 KGHSH, CDR2 LQKENI. The CDR3 sequence is 14 residues long. The group of healthy controls was made up of people who were blood bank volunteers in Maryland, USA. This sequence was found in a man in his fifties or sixties in good health. This rearrangement joins TRBV18 to TRBJ2-7; D is uncertain. The sequencing input was PBMCs. Here the CDR3 reads CASSPQVNSYEQYF. The CDR3 nucleotides read TGTGCCAGCTCACCACAGGTTAACTCCTACGAGCAGTACTTC.